This T cell receptor (beta chain) originates from a study of blood T cells in healthy people across ages. There are many counts of this clonotype. Through a sample-barcoded 5' primer and a J-beta primer mix, a second PCR was run for roughly 6 to 12 cycles. Via MiXCR, TCRdb re-called the 5' RACE reads, giving one row per CDR3 protein. The profile shows some 1.5 million distinct CDR3 sequences, under 30% of them singletons. The sequenced sample was blood. The receptor was derived from a woman aged 30 to 39 in good health.

The CDR3 region is CASSLPTVKFSYGYTF. The CDR3 region has the DNA TGTGCCAGCAGCCTACCGACAGTAAAGTTCAGCTATGGCTACACCTTC. J is TRBJ1-2 and V is TRBV7-2, with D tentatively TRBD1 (5 bases). Germline CDR1 SGHTA, CDR2 FQGNSA. V was cut by 5 bases and J by 4 bases, with 20 bases left in between. The CDR3 is made up of 16 amino acids.